These 13 T cell receptor beta chains originate from one sample sequenced in a study of control samples from healthy donors and cancer patients. The method was immunoSEQ multiplex PCR; TCRdb's version includes in-frame clones alone and lacks a portion of them. Here the sample spans some 99,000 clones, about 89% being singletons. Source material: blood. The receptors originated from a woman between 50 and 59 years old in good health.

V and J are TRBV29-1 and TRBJ1-4; 8 bases map to TRBD1. V dropped 6 bases and J dropped 8; count of bases not matched to a gene: 8. Germline CDR1 is SQVTM and CDR2 is ANQGSEA. CDR3 length equals 13 residues. The CDR3 nucleotides read TGCAGCGTCCGCGGGACAGGAGTCGAAAAACTGTTTTTT. It yields the protein CSVRGTGVEKLFF.

The chain uses TRBV9 and TRBJ1-1; unclear D gene. The CDR3 is 14 residues long. Germline CDR1 and CDR2: SGDLS and YYNGEE. Trimming shortened V by 0 bases and J by 0 bases, and 6 bases separated the two germline ends. The DNA of the CDR3 is TGTGCCAGCAGCGTAGACGGGATGAACACTGAAGCTTTCTTT. Protein sequence: CASSVDGMNTEAFF.

The V call is TRBV12-3 or TRBV12-4, the J call TRBJ1-2; TRBD1 agrees at 7 bases. CDR3 length: 13 amino acids. V gave up 1 base and J gave up 4 bases; unmatched junction bases: 0. The CDR3 DNA follows: TGTGCCAGCAGTTTAGGACAGGGCTATGGCTACACCTTC. Its translation: CASSLGQGYGYTF.

This chain connects TRBV12-3 or TRBV12-4 to TRBJ1-5, with TRBD1 identical over 8 bases. This CDR3 comprises 13 residues. Germline trimming cut 5 bases from V and 6 bases from J; bases unmatched to any gene: 3. This CDR3 reads CASSRTGFQPQHF. The DNA for the CDR3 is TGTGCCAGCAGTCGGACAGGGTTTCAGCCCCAGCATTTT.

DNA of the CDR3: TGTGCCAGCTCACCAGATCCGAATGAGCAGTTCTTC. Residues: CASSPDPNEQFF. This chain links TRBV18 with TRBJ2-1; D gene uncertain. Deletions cut 2 bases from V and 7 bases from J, with 6 bases between. The CDR3 consists of 12 residues. Germline assignment: CDR1 KGHSH and CDR2 LQKENI.

The rearrangement joins TRBV5-8 to TRBJ2-5, with TRBD1 matching 7 bases. Germline-derived CDR1 and CDR2 are SGHTS and YDEGEE. The CDR3 extends over 14 amino acids. V lost 7 bases, J lost 3 bases, and 9 bases stayed unmatched. The CDR3 region is CASGVTGQKETQYF. CDR3 DNA: TGTGCCAGCGGAGTCACGGGACAGAAAGAGACCCAGTACTTC.

V gene TRBV7-8 combines with J gene TRBJ1-6; D remains unclear. Germline V gene data show CDR1 as SGHVS and CDR2 as FQNEAQ. V lost 5 bases and J 2 bases, leaving 13 bases between the germline ends. CDR3 length equals 16 residues. CDR3 sequence reads: CASSRFGQAYNSPLHF. In DNA form, the CDR3 reads TGTGCCAGCAGCCGTTTCGGGCAGGCCTATAATTCACCCCTCCACTTT.

This chain connects TRBV11-1 to TRBJ2-5; either TRBD1 or TRBD2 may supply D (5 bases each). This CDR3 spans 13 amino acids. The germline V and J ends were trimmed by 3 bases and 4 bases, with 9 bases remaining between them. The germline CDR1 and CDR2 sequences are SGHAT and FQDESV (reference sequence). The CDR3 DNA is TGTGCCAGCAGCTTTACTGGGGGAGAGACCCAGTACTTC. Its translation is CASSFTGGETQYF.

This clone has a handful of counts. The gene calls are TRBV6-4 and TRBJ2-1, with D perhaps being TRBD1 or TRBD2 (6 bases each). There are 14 residues in the CDR3. V lost 3 bases and J 5 bases, leaving 11 bases between the germline ends. Per germline, CDR1 MRHNA and CDR2 SNTAGT. DNA of the CDR3: TGTGCCAGCAGTGAATCCGGGGGCAACAATGAGCAGTTCTTC. It is translated as CASSESGGNNEQFF.

The chain recombines TRBV19 with TRBJ2-2; D might be TRBD2 (7 bases). V was pared by 2 bases and J by 7 bases, with 17 bases between. Germline V CDR1 and CDR2: LNHDA, SQIVND (reference sequence). This CDR3 contains 16 residues. This CDR3 reads CASSILTGGPHGELFF. Written as DNA, the CDR3 is TGTGCCAGTAGTATACTCACGGGGGGCCCCCACGGGGAGCTGTTTTTT.

This clone was found a few times. This chain uses TRBV2 with TRBJ2-3; D is perhaps TRBD2 (7 bases). The CDR3 consists of 14 residues. Germline CDR1 reads SNHLY; CDR2 reads FYNNEI. V was cut by 5 bases and J by 6 bases, with 15 bases left in between. The CDR3 is CASSPWGGWDTQYF. Here the CDR3 DNA reads TGTGCCAGCAGTCCGTGGGGGGGCTGGGATACGCAGTATTTT.

V usage is TRBV11-3 and J usage is TRBJ2-1; D is possibly TRBD2 (6 bases). V lost 3 bases and J lost 5, with 8 bases in between. This CDR3 comprises 13 residues. Germline V CDR1 and CDR2: SGHNT, YENEEA. The CDR3 is CASSFERDNEQFF. The DNA of the CDR3 is TGTGCCAGCAGCTTCGAGCGGGACAATGAGCAGTTCTTC. Based on the CDR3 plus reference TRBV11-3 and TRBJ2-1, the full variable domain is EAGVVQSPRYKIIEKKQPVAFWCNPISGHNTLYWYLQNLGQGPELLIRYENEEAVDDSQLPKDRFSAERLKGVDSTLKIQPAELGDSAVYLCASSFERDNEQFFGPGTRLTVL.

This chain connects TRBV29-1 to TRBJ1-3; tentatively, D is TRBD1 (6 bases). With 7 bases removed from V and 5 bases from J, the gap between germline ends came to 12 bases. CDR1 SQVTM and CDR2 ANQGSEA come from the germline V gene. The CDR3 is made up of 12 amino acids. The CDR3: CSATGGRNTIYF. CDR3 in DNA: TGCAGCGCCACGGGGGGGCGAAACACCATATATTTT. The entire variable domain, with the rest obtained from reference TRBV29-1 and TRBJ1-3, is as follows: SAVISQKPSRDICQRGTSLTIQCQVDSQVTMMFWYRQQPGQSLTLIATANQGSEATYESGFVIDKFPISRPNLTFSTLTVSNMSPEDSSIYLCSATGGRNTIYFGEGSWLTVV.